The T cell receptor (beta chain) under discussion was sequenced for a study of identical twins. Whole-study results and caveats: Out-of-frame alpha sequences common to twins exhibited a surplus of low generation probability. The abundant beta clonotypes from cord blood had fewer insertions, and memory repertoires had none of this. Sharing of beta out-of-frame sequences by twins showed a weaker excess.

This clonotype turned up a few times. Its antigen remains unidentified. Every sampled donor was Caucasian and healthy. From the 5' RACE reads, TCRdb called clonotypes with MiXCR, one entry per CDR3 protein. The sample has 540,000 or so distinct CDR3 sequences, approximately 20% seen once. CDR3 length: 20 residues. Losses at the gene ends were 7 bases for V and 2 bases for J; bases not matched to a gene: 22. In addition, the sample was reused for a study of yellow fever vaccine responses in identical twins.

J is TRBJ2-1 and V is TRBV12-3 or TRBV12-4; 8 bases line up with TRBD1. The material sequenced was CD4+ T cells sorted from blood. The source is a woman between 18 and 30 years old in good health. The CDR3 bases are TGTGCCAGCACCATGGGGAGACAGGGGCTAAAACGTCGGACCTACAATGAGCAGTTCTTC. Translation: CASTMGRQGLKRRTYNEQFF.